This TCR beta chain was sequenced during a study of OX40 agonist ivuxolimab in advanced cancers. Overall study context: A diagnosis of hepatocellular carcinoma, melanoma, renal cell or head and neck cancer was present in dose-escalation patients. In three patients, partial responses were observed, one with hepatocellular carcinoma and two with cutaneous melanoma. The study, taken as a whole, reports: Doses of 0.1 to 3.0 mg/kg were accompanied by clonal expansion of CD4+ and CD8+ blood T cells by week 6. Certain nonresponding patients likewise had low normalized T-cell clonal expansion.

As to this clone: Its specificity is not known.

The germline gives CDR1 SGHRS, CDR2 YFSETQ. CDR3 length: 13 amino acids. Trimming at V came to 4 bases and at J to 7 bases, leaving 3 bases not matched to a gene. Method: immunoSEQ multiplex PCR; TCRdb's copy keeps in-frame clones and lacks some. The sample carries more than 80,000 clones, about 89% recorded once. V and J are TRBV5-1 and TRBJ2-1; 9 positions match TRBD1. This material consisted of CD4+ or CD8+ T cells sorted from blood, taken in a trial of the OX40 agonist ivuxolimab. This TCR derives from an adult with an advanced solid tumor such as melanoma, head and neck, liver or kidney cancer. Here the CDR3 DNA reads TGCGCCAGCAGCAACGGACAGGGGAATGAGCAGTTCTTC. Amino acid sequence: CASSNGQGNEQFF.